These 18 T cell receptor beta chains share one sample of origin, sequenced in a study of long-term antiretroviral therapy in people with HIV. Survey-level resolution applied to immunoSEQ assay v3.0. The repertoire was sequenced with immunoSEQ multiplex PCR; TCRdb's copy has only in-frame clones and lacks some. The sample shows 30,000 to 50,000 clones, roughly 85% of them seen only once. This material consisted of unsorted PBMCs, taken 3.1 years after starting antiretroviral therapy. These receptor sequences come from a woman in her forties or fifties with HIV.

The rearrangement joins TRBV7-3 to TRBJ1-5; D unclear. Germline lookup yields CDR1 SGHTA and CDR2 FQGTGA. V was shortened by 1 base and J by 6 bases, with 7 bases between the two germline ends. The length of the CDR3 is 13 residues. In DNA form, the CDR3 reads TGTGCCAGCAGCTTAATGTGGGGTCAGCCCCAGCATTTT. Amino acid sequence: CASSLMWGQPQHF.

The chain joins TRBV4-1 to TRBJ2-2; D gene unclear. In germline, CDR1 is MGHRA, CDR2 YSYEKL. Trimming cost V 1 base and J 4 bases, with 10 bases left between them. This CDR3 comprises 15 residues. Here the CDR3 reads CASSQVGLRTGELFF. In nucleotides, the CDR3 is TGCGCCAGCAGCCAAGTCGGTTTACGCACCGGGGAGCTGTTTTTT.

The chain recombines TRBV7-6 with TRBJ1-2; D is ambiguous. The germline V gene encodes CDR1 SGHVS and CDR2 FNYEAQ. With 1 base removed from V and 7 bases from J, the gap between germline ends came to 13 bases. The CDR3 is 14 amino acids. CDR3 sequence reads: CASSLDGLRSGYTF. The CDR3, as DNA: TGTGCCAGCAGCTTAGACGGGCTTCGGAGTGGCTACACCTTC.

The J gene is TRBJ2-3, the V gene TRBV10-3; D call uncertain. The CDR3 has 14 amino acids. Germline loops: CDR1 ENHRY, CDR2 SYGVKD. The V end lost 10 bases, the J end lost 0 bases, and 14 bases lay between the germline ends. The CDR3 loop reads CATVDTLSTDTQYF. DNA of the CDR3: TGTGCCACCGTCGACACTCTTAGCACAGATACGCAGTATTTT.

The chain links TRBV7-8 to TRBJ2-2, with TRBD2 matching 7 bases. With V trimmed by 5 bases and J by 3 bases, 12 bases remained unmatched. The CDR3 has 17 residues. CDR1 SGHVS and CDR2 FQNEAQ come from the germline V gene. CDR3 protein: CASSPWGGGPYTGELFF. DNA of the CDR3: TGTGCCAGCAGCCCCTGGGGCGGGGGACCGTACACCGGGGAGCTGTTTTTT.

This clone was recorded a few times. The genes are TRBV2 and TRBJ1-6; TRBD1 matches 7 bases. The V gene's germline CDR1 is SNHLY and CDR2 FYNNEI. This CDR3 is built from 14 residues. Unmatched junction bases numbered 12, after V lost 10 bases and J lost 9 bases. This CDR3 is CATEGGQMGSPLHF. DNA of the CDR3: TGTGCCACCGAGGGGGGACAGATGGGTTCACCCCTCCACTTT.

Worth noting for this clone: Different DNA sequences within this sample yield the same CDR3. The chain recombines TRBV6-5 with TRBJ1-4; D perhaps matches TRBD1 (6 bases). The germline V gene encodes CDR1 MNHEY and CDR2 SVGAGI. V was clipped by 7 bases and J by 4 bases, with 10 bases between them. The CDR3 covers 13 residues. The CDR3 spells CASKRGVNEKLFF. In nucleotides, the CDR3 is TGTGCCAGCAAGAGGGGGGTTAATGAAAAACTGTTTTTT.

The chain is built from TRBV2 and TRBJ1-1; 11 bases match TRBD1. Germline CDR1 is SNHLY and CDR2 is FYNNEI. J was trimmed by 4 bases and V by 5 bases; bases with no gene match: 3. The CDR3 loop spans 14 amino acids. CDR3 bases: TGTGCCAGCAGTCACGGGACAGGGGGCACTGAAGCTTTCTTT. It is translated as CASSHGTGGTEAFF. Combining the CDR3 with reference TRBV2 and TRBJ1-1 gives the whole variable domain EPEVTQTPSHQVTQMGQEVILRCVPISNHLYFYWYRQILGQKVEFLVSFYNNEISEKSEIFDDQFSVERPDGSNFTLKIRSTKLEDSAMYFCASSHGTGGTEAFFGQGTRLTVV.

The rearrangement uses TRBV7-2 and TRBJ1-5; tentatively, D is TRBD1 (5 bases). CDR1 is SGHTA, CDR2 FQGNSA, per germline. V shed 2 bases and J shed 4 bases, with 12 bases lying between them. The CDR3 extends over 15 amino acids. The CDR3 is CASSLSYGANQPQHF. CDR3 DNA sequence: TGTGCCAGCAGCTTATCTTATGGGGCGAATCAGCCCCAGCATTTT.

CDR3: CASPREQGTGNTIYF. The CDR3 DNA reads TGTGCCAGCCCCCGGGAACAGGGGACTGGAAACACCATATATTTT. V usage is TRBV25-1 and J usage is TRBJ1-3; 7 nucleotides line up with TRBD1. V lost 8 bases and J lost 2; bases outside the gene matches: 9. CDR3 size: 15 residues. Germline V gives CDR1 MGHDK, CDR2 SYGVNS.

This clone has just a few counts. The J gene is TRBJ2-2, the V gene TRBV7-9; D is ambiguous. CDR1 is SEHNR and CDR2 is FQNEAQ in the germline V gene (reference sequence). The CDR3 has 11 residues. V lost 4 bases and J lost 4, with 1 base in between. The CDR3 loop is CASSSTGELFF. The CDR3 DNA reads TGTGCCAGCAGCTCCACCGGGGAGCTGTTTTTT.

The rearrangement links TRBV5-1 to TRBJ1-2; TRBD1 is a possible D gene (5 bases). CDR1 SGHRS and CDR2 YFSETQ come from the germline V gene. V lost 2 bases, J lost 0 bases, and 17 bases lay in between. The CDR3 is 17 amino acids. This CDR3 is CASSFSTRVRANYGYTF. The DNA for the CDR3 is TGCGCCAGCAGCTTTAGTACCAGGGTAAGGGCTAACTATGGCTACACCTTC.

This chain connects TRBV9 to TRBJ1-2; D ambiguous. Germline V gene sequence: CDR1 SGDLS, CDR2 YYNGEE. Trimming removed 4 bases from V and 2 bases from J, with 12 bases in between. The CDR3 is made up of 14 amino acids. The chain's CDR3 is CASSPSGRNYGYTF. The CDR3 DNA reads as TGTGCCAGCAGCCCCTCCGGAAGAAACTATGGCTACACCTTC.

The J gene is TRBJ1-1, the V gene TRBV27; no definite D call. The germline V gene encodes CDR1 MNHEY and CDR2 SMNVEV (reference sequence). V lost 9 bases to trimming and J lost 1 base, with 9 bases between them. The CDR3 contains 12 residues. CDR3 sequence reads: CASRRPNTEAFF. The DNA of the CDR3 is TGTGCCAGTCGTAGACCGAACACTGAAGCTTTCTTT.

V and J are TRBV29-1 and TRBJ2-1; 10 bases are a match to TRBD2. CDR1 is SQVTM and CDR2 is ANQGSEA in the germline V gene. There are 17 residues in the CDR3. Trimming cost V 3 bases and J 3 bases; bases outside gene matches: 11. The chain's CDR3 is CSVEAAGGPFLYNEQFF. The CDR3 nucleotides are TGCAGCGTTGAGGCAGCGGGGGGGCCTTTTCTCTACAATGAGCAGTTCTTC.

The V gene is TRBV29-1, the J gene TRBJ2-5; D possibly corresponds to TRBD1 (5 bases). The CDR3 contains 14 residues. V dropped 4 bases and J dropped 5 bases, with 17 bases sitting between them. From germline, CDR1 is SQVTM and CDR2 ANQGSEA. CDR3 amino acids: CSVVGQGYSETQYF. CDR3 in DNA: TGCAGCGTTGTAGGTCAGGGATACTCCGAGACCCAGTACTTC.

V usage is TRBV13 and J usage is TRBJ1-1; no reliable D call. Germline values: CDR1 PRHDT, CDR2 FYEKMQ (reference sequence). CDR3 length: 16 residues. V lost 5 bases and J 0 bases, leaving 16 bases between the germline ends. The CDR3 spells CASSLTTLSMNTEAFF. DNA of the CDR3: TGTGCCAGCAGCCTAACTACGTTATCGATGAACACTGAAGCTTTCTTT.

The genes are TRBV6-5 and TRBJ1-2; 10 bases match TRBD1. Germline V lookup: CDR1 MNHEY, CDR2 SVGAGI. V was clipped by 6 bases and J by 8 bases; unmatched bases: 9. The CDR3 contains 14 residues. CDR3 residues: CASRSLGTGVGYTF. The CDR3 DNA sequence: TGTGCCAGCAGATCACTCGGGACAGGGGTCGGCTACACCTTC.